The clone carrying this T cell receptor beta chain has ten or more counts. Its target is unknown. The data originate from a study of T-cell reconstitution after alpha-beta-depleted transplantation in children. Germline values: CDR1 DFQATT, CDR2 SNEGSKA (reference sequence). J lost 7 bases, V lost 2 bases, and 8 bases had no gene match. The CDR3 is 14 amino acids. Study-level points and caveats: The study reportedly traced alpha-beta T cells about two months after transplant to several hundred expanded graft clones. It was newly produced T cells that mostly accounted for T-cell counts and diversity one year after transplant. At day 60, the high TCRbeta diversity found in some patients originated from recipient T cells and thymic progenitors that had survived.

TCRbeta library preparation incorporated unique molecular identifiers. TCRdb re-called the PCR reads with MiXCR, one entry per CDR3 protein. Of around 270,000 distinct CDR3 sequences in the sample, around 7.3% were seen once. The TCR originated in a female patient aged 2-15 years who had a stem cell transplant for Fanconi anemia, so the T cells may come from the graft donor. This specimen was peripheral blood, taken 360 days after TCRalphabeta/CD19-depleted stem cell transplant. The genes are TRBV20-1 and TRBJ2-3, with 8 bases lining up with TRBD2. CDR3 protein: CSARKSGGGNTQYF. In DNA form, the CDR3 reads TGCAGTGCTAGAAAGTCCGGGGGGGGCAATACGCAGTATTTT.